This T cell receptor beta chain was sequenced for a study of T cells expressing NK-cell markers. This CDR3 is built from 14 residues. The germline CDR1 and CDR2 sequences are SGHRS and YFSETQ. Using the 5' RACE reads, TCRdb records one entry per CDR3 protein without DNA. The table lists roughly 450,000 distinct CDR3 sequences. The clonotype originates from a woman aged 50 to 60 in good health. The sample consisted of blood T cells: a sorted CD56 or NKG2C T cell subset, CD4+ or CD8+ T cells, or bulk PBMC T cells (not recorded which). The chain combines TRBV5-1 with TRBJ2-5; the TRBD2 assignment by TCRdb is unverifiable without DNA. This CDR3 reads CASTLAGPQETQYF.